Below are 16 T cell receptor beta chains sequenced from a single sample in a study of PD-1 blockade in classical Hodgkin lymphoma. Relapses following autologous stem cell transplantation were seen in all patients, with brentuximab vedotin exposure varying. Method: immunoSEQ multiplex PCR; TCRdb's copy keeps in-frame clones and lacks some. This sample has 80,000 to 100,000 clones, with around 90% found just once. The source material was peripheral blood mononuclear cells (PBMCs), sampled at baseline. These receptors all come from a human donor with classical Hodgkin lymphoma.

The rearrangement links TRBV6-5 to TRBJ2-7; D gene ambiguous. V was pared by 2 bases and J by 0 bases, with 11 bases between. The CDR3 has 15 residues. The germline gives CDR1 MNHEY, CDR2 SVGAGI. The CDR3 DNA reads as TGTGCCAGCAGTTACGGCTCCCCTGGCTCCTACGAGCAGTACTTC. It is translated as CASSYGSPGSYEQYF.

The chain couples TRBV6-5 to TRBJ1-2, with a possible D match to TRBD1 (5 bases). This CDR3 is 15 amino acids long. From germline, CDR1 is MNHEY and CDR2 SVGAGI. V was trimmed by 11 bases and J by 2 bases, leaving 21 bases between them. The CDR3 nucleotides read TGTGCCTGCTCGGGCGAAAGGGACTCGAACTATGGCTACACCTTC. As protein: CACSGERDSNYGYTF.

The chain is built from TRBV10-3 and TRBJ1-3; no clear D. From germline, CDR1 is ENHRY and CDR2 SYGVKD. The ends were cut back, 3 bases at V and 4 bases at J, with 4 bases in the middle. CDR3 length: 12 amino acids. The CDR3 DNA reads TGTGCCATCAGTGAAGTGGGAAACACCATATATTTT. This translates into CAISEVGNTIYF.

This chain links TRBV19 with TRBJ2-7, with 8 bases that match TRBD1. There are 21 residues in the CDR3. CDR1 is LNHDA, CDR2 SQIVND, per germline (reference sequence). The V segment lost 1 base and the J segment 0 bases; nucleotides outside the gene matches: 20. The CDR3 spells CASSIVFRGTGYPSSSYEQYF. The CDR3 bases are TGTGCCAGTAGTATAGTTTTCCGCGGGACAGGTTACCCGTCTAGCTCCTACGAGCAGTACTTC.

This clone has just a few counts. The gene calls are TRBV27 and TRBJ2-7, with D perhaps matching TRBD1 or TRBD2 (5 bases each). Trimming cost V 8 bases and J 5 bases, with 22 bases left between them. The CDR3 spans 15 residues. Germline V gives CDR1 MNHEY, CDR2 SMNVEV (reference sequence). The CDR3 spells CASYTRERGPDEQYF. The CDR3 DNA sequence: TGTGCCAGCTATACCCGAGAGAGGGGTCCAGACGAGCAGTACTTC.

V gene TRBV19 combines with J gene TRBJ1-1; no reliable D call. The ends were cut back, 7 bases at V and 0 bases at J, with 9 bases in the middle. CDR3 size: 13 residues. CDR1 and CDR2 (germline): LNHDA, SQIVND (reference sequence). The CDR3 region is CASIKGMNTEAFF. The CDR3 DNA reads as TGTGCCAGTATAAAGGGCATGAACACTGAAGCTTTCTTT.

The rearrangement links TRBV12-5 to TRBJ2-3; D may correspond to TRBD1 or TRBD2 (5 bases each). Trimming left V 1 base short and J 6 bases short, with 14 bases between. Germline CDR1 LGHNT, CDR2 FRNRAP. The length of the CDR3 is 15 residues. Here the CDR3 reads CASGLGSRESDTQYF. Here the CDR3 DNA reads TGTGCTAGTGGTTTGGGGAGCAGGGAGTCGGATACGCAGTATTTT.

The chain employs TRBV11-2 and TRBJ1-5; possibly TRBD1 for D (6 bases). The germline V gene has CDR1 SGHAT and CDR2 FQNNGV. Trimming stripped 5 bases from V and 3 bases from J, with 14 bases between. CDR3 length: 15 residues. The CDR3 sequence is CASSPGGAYNQPQHF. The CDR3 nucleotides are TGTGCCAGCAGCCCGGGGGGGGCGTACAATCAGCCCCAGCATTTT.

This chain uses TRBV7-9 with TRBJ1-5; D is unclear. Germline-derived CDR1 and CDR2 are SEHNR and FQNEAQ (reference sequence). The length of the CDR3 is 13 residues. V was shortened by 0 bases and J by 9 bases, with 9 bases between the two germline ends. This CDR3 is CASSLAGLAPQHF. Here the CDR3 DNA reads TGTGCCAGCAGCTTAGCTGGATTGGCGCCCCAGCATTTT.

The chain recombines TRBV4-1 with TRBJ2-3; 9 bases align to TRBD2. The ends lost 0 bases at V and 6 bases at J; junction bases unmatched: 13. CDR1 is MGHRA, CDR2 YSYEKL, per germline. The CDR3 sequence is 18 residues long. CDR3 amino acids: CASSQDIAGGILRDTQYF. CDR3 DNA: TGCGCCAGCAGCCAAGATATCGCGGGGGGGATTTTGCGGGATACGCAGTATTTT.

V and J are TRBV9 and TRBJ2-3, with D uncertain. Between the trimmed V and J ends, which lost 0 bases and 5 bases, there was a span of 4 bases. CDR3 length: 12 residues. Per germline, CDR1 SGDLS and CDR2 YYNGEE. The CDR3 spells CASSVDVDTQYF. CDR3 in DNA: TGTGCCAGCAGCGTAGATGTAGATACGCAGTATTTT.

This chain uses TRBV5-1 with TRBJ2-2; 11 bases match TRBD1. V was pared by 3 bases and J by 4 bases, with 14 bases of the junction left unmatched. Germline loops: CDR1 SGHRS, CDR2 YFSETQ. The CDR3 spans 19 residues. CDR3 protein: CASSSRTGGAEGSTGELFF. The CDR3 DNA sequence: TGCGCCAGCAGCTCCCGGACAGGGGGCGCCGAGGGATCCACCGGGGAGCTGTTTTTT. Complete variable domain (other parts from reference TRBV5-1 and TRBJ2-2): KAGVTQTPRYLIKTRGQQVTLSCSPISGHRSVSWYQQTPGQGLQFLFEYFSETQRNKGNFPGRFSGRQFSNSRSEMNVSTLELGDSALYLCASSSRTGGAEGSTGELFFGEGSRLTVL.

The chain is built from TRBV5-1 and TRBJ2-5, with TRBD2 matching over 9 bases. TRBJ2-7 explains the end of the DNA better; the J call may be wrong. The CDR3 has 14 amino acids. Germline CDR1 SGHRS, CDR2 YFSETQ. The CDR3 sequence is CASSSLAGEYEQYF. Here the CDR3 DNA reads TGCGCCAGCAGCTCCTTAGCGGGAGAATACGAGCAGTACTTC.

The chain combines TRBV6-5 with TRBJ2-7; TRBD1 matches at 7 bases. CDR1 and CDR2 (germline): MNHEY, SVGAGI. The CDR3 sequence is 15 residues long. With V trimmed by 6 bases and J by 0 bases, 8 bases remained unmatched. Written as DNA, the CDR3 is TGTGCCAGCAGCCCCCCGGGACAGTCCTCCTACGAGCAGTACTTC. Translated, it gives CASSPPGQSSYEQYF.

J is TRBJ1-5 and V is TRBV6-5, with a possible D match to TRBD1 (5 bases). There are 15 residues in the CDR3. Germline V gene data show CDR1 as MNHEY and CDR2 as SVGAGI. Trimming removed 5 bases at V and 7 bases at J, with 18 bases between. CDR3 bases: TGTGCCAGCAGTCTTTTCGCGGGGGTTCTACAGCCCCAGCATTTT. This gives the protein CASSLFAGVLQPQHF.

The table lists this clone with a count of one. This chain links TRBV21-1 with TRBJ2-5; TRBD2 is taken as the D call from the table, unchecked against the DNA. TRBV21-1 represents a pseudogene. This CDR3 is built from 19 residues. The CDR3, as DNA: TGTGCCAGCAGCAAAGAAGGTTCCCGTAGCGGGAGGGCCGATGAGACCCAGTACTTC. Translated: CASSKEGSRSGRADETQYF.